One and the same sample provided the 13 T cell receptor beta chains below, sequenced in a study of OX40 agonist ivuxolimab in advanced cancers. The protocol was immunoSEQ multiplex PCR, while the TCRdb copy is restricted to in-frame clones and leaves out a portion. The sample lists around 66,000 clones, roughly 85% occurring once. Sequences were derived from CD4+ or CD8+ T cells sorted from blood, sampled in a trial of the OX40 agonist ivuxolimab. These TCRs come from an adult with an advanced solid tumor such as melanoma, head and neck, liver or kidney cancer.

This chain joins TRBV18 and TRBJ1-1; no definite D call. Germline-derived CDR1 and CDR2 are KGHSH and LQKENI. CDR3 length equals 13 residues. V was trimmed by 3 bases and J by 1 base, leaving 6 bases between them. The CDR3 region has the DNA TGTGCCAGCTCACCCAAGGAGAACACTGAAGCTTTCTTT. This encodes CASSPKENTEAFF.

This chain joins TRBV28 and TRBJ2-7; 10 nucleotides align to TRBD1. With V trimmed by 6 bases and J by 2 bases, 4 bases remained unmatched. The CDR3 runs to 14 residues. Per the germline V gene, CDR1 is MDHEN and CDR2 is SYDVKM. The CDR3 spells CASRETGGTYEQYF. In DNA form, the CDR3 reads TGTGCCAGCAGAGAGACAGGGGGCACCTACGAGCAGTACTTC. The whole variable domain, filled in from reference TRBV28 and TRBJ2-7, reads DVKVTQSSRYLVKRTGEKVFLECVQDMDHENMFWYRQDPGLGLRLIYFSYDVKMKEKGDIPEGYSVSREKKERFSLILESASTNQTSMYLCASRETGGTYEQYFGPGTRLTVT.

V gene TRBV28 combines with J gene TRBJ1-2, with D maybe TRBD1 (5 bases). This CDR3 spans 13 amino acids. The V end lost 6 bases, the J end lost 4 bases, and 12 bases lay between the germline ends. Germline V lookup: CDR1 MDHEN, CDR2 SYDVKM. CDR3 DNA: TGTGCCAGCAGCCGACAGTTCACCTATGGCTACACCTTC. Protein sequence: CASSRQFTYGYTF.

The chain couples TRBV9 to TRBJ2-7; TRBD2 matches 7 bases. Germline V gene lookup returns CDR1 SGDLS and CDR2 YYNGEE. The CDR3 runs 15 residues. The V gene end was trimmed by 0 bases and the J gene end by 2 bases; junction bases not matched to a gene: 5. The CDR3 region has the DNA TGTGCCAGCAGCGTAGGGCTAGCGGAAACCTACGAGCAGTACTTC. Translated, it gives CASSVGLAETYEQYF.

The rearrangement joins TRBV20-1 to TRBJ2-7; D not certain. V lost 0 bases to trimming and J lost 6 bases, with 3 bases between them. This CDR3 region has 10 residues. CDR1 and CDR2 from the germline V gene are DFQATT and SNEGSKA (reference sequence). CDR3 sequence reads: CSARDPEQYF. The CDR3 nucleotides read TGCAGTGCTAGAGACCCCGAGCAGTACTTC.

J is TRBJ2-1 and V is TRBV10-3, with TRBD2 matching 7 bases. CDR1 and CDR2 from the germline V gene are ENHRY and SYGVKD. V lost 4 bases and J lost 7; bases outside the gene matches: 16. There are 17 residues in the CDR3. CDR3 region: CAISARQGRERSNEQFF. The CDR3, as DNA: TGTGCCATCAGTGCTCGACAAGGGCGGGAGAGGTCAAATGAGCAGTTCTTC.

V gene TRBV6-5 combines with J gene TRBJ2-3; 9 bases map to TRBD2. Looked up from germline, CDR1 is MNHEY and CDR2 is SVGAGI. The CDR3 spans 14 residues. V trimming: 2 bases; J trimming: 4 bases; junction bases outside the gene matches: 1. In DNA, the CDR3 is TGTGCCAGCAGTTACGGCGGGAGGGCAGATACGCAGTATTTT. Its translation: CASSYGGRADTQYF.

V and J are TRBV18 and TRBJ1-6; 9 bases are a match to TRBD1. Germline V gene sequence: CDR1 KGHSH, CDR2 LQKENI. The V and J ends lost 1 base and 10 bases, in that order; junction bases with no gene match: 5. The CDR3 spans 15 residues. CDR3 residues: CASSPLGQGNSPLHF. CDR3 bases: TGTGCCAGCTCACCACTGGGACAGGGTAACTCACCCCTCCACTTT.

The chain recombines TRBV7-2 with TRBJ1-1, with D unclear. With 5 bases removed from V and 1 base from J, the gap between germline ends came to 14 bases. The CDR3 sequence is 15 residues long. The germline V gene encodes CDR1 SGHTA and CDR2 FQGNSA. In DNA, the CDR3 is TGTGCCAGCAGCCCCGTGAGCCTGGGGAACACTGAAGCTTTCTTT. It specifies CASSPVSLGNTEAFF.

This clone showed up just once. The chain is built from TRBV29-1 and TRBJ1-2, with TRBD1 matching over 9 bases. Germline V lookup: CDR1 SQVTM, CDR2 ANQGSEA. This CDR3 comprises 13 residues. Germline trimming cut 5 bases from V and 1 base from J; bases unmatched to any gene: 2. CDR3 protein: CSVMGQGNYGYTF. CDR3 nucleotides: TGCAGCGTTATGGGACAGGGTAACTATGGCTACACCTTC.

The rearrangement links TRBV27 to TRBJ2-5; D not certain. V lost 4 bases and J lost 5, with 11 bases in between. This CDR3 has 13 residues. Per germline, CDR1 MNHEY and CDR2 SMNVEV (reference sequence). CDR3 bases: TGTGCCAGCAGTTCCCCGATCGGGGAGACCCAGTACTTC. Protein: CASSSPIGETQYF.

The chain recombines TRBV18 with TRBJ2-2; D is ambiguous. The CDR3 extends over 12 amino acids. CDR1 and CDR2 (germline): KGHSH, LQKENI. V lost 4 bases to trimming and J lost 3 bases, with 3 bases between them. The CDR3 bases are TGTGCCAGCTCACTCGACACCGGGGAGCTGTTTTTT. Amino acid sequence: CASSLDTGELFF.

This rearrangement joins TRBV5-1 to TRBJ2-2, with 10 bases that match TRBD2. This CDR3 has 16 amino acids. From germline, CDR1 is SGHRS and CDR2 YFSETQ. Losses at the gene ends were 2 bases for V and 3 bases for J; bases not matched to a gene: 4. This chain's CDR3 is CASSLGTSEHTGELFF. For the CDR3, the DNA is TGCGCCAGCAGCTTAGGGACTAGCGAGCACACCGGGGAGCTGTTTTTT.